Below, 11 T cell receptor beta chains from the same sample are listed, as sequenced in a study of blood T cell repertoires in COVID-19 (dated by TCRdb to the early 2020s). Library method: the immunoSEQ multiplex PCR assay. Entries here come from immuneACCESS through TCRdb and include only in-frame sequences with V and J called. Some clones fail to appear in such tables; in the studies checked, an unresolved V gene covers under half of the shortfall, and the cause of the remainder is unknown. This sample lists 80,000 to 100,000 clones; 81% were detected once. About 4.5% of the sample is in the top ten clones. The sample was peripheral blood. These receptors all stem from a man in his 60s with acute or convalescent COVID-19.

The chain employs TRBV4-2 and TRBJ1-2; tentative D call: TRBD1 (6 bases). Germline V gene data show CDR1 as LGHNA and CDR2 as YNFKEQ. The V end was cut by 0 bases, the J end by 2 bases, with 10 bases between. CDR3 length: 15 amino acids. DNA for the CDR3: TGTGCCAGCAGCCAAGACCCAGGGACAAACTATGGCTACACCTTC. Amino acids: CASSQDPGTNYGYTF.

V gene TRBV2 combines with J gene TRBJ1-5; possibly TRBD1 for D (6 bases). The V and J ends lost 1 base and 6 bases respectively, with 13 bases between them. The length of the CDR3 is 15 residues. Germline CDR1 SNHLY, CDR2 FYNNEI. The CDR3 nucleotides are TGTGCCAGCAGTGAAGTAATCGGGGGGCTTCAGCCCCAGCATTTT. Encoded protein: CASSEVIGGLQPQHF.

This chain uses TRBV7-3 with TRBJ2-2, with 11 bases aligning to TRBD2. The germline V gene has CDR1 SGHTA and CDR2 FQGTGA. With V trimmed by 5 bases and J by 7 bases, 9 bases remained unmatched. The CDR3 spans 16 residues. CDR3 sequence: CASSPYIAGGGGELFF. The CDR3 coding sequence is TGTGCCAGCAGCCCCTATATAGCGGGAGGGGGCGGGGAGCTGTTTTTT. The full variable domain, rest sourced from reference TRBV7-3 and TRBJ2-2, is GAGVSQTPSNKVTEKGKYVELRCDPISGHTALYWYRQSLGQGPEFLIYFQGTGAADDSGLPNDRFFAVRPEGSVSTLKIQRTERGDSAVYLCASSPYIAGGGGELFFGEGSRLTVL.

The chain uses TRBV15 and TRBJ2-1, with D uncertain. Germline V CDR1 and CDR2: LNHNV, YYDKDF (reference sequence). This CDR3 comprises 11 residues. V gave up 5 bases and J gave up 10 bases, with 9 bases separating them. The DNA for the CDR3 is TGTGCCACCAGCTCCCTGGCCGAGCAGTTCTTC. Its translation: CATSSLAEQFF.

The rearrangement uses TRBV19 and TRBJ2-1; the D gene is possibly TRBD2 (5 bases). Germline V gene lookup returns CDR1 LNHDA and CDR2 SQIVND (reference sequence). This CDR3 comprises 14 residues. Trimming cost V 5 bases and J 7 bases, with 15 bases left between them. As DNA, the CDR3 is TGTGCCAGTAGTCCAGCGGTACGGCAAAATGAGCAGTTCTTC. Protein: CASSPAVRQNEQFF.

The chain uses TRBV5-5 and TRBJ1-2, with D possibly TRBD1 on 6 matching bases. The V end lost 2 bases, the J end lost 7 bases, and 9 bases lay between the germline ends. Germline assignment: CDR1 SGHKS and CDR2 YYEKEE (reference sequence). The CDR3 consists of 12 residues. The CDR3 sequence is CASSFEQGGYTF. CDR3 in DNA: TGTGCCAGCAGCTTTGAACAGGGTGGCTACACCTTC.

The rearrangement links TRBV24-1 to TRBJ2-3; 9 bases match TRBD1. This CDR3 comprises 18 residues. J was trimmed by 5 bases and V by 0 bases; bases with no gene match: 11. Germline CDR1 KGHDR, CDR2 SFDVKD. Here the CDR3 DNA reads TGTGCCACCAGTGATTTGGACCCCGGGACAGGGCCCGTAGATACGCAGTATTTT. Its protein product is CATSDLDPGTGPVDTQYF.

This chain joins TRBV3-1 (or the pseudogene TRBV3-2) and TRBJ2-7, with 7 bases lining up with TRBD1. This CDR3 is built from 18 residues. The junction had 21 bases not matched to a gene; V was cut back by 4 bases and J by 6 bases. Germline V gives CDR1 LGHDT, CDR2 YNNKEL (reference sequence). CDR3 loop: CASSPDPNRDSLFGEQYF. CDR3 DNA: TGTGCCAGCAGCCCCGATCCAAACCGGGACAGCCTCTTCGGCGAGCAGTACTTC.

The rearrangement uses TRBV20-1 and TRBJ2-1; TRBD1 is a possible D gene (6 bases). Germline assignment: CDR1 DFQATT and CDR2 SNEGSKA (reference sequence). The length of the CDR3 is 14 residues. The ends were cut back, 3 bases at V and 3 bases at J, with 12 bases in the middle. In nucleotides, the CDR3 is TGCAGTGCTAGTCCCGTGGACAGCTACAATGAGCAGTTCTTC. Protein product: CSASPVDSYNEQFF.

CDR3 nucleotide sequence: TGTGCCAGCAGCCTCCGGGACAGGGGTATCCAAGAGACCCAGTACTTC. Protein: CASSLRDRGIQETQYF. J is TRBJ2-5 and V is TRBV3-1 (or the pseudogene TRBV3-2); 10 bases fit TRBD1. The V gene's germline CDR1 is LGHDT and CDR2 YNNKEL (reference sequence). With 4 bases clipped from V and 1 base from J, the junction kept 6 bases outside the gene matches. The CDR3 consists of 16 residues.

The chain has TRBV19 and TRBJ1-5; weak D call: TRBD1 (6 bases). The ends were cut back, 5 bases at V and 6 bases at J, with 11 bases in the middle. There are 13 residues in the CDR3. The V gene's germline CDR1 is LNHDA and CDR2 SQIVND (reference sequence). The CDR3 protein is CASSAQGPQPQHF. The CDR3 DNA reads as TGTGCCAGTAGTGCCCAGGGGCCTCAGCCCCAGCATTTT.